What follows are 2 T cell receptor beta chains derived from one specimen sequenced in a study of graft-versus-host responses after intestinal transplantation. No antigens are known for them. The assay was immunoSEQ multiplex PCR, and TCRdb's table has in-frame clones only and misses some. The sample holds 85,000 to 100,000 clones, 85% to 95% seen once. Material: unstimulated CD8+ T cells sorted from spleen or lymph node cells, obtained before transplant. All receptors come from a human donor who was the organ donor for an intestinal transplant.

The chain joins TRBV6-1 to TRBJ2-1, with D tentatively TRBD2 (7 bases). CDR1 and CDR2 (germline): MNHNS, SASEGT. This CDR3 contains 15 residues. Trimming pared 8 bases from V and 3 bases from J, leaving 17 bases between. This CDR3 is CASHLGGGGYNEQFF. DNA for the CDR3: TGTGCCAGCCACCTAGGGGGAGGGGGCTACAATGAGCAGTTCTTC.

The CDR3 region has the DNA TGTGCCACCAGCAGAGAAAAGGGGGCGAGTCCGCTCTACGAGCAGTACTTC. It is translated as CATSREKGASPLYEQYF. This chain joins TRBV15 and TRBJ2-7, with 7 bases that match TRBD1. The CDR3 consists of 17 residues. Germline CDR1 LNHNV, CDR2 YYDKDF (reference sequence). The V segment lost 0 bases and the J segment 3 bases; nucleotides outside the gene matches: 11. Together with reference TRBV15 and TRBJ2-7, the CDR3 gives the full variable domain: DAMVIQNPRYQVTQFGKPVTLSCSQTLNHNVMYWYQQKSSQAPKLLFHYYDKDFNNEADTPDNFQSRRPNTSFCFLDIRSPGLGDTAMYLCATSREKGASPLYEQYFGPGTRLTVT.